A selection of T cell receptor beta chains follows, all from one sample in a study of blood T cell repertoires in COVID-19. The repertoire was sequenced with immunoSEQ multiplex PCR; TCRdb's copy has only in-frame clones and lacks some. This repertoire shows 200,000 to 250,000 clones, around 87% found once; its top ten account for around 3%. Sequenced input: peripheral blood. These receptors all stem from a man in his 60s with acute or convalescent COVID-19. Each CDR3 is given with its conserved first and last residue. The D gene is left open where the match is weak. Size tells how often a clone was seen (once, few, many) or the class of an expanded clone, and some rows leave it out.

j_call: TRBJ2-7
d_call: TRBD2
clone_size: once
v_call: TRBV27
cdr3_aa: CASSFLASGDYEQYF
cdr3_nt: TGTGCCAGCAGTTTTCTGGCTAGCGGGGACTACGAGCAGTACTTC

j_call: TRBJ2-7
d_call: TRBD1
clone_size: NA
v_call: TRBV6-5
cdr3_aa: CASSYPTATGTYEQYF
cdr3_nt: TGTGCCAGCAGTTACCCGACTGCGACAGGGACCTACGAGCAGTACTTC

j_call: TRBJ1-6
d_call: NA
clone_size: NA
v_call: TRBV2
cdr3_aa: CASRPGQGPSYNSPLHF
cdr3_nt: TGTGCCAGCAGGCCGGGGCAGGGGCCCTCCTATAATTCACCCCTCCACTTT

j_call: TRBJ2-7
d_call: NA
clone_size: NA
v_call: TRBV27
cdr3_aa: CASRSGGTYEQYF
cdr3_nt: TGTGCCAGCAGGTCAGGGGGGACCTACGAGCAGTACTTC

j_call: TRBJ1-2
d_call: TRBD1
clone_size: NA
v_call: TRBV11-2
cdr3_aa: CASSRDRDPSYGYTF
cdr3_nt: TGTGCCAGCAGCCGGGACAGGGATCCCAGCTATGGCTACACCTTC

j_call: TRBJ2-7
d_call: TRBD2
clone_size: once
v_call: TRBV7-8
cdr3_aa: CASSLELAGGPYEQYF
cdr3_nt: TGTGCCAGCAGCTTAGAGCTAGCGGGGGGGCCATACGAGCAGTACTTC

j_call: TRBJ2-3
d_call: TRBD1
clone_size: many
v_call: TRBV18
cdr3_aa: CASSPPTGRFSDTQYF
cdr3_nt: TGTGCCAGCTCACCACCGACAGGGCGCTTTTCAGATACGCAGTATTTT

j_call: TRBJ2-5
d_call: TRBD1
clone_size: NA
v_call: TRBV28
cdr3_aa: CASTSRTGLQETQYF
cdr3_nt: TGTGCCAGCACGTCTCGGACAGGGCTTCAAGAGACCCAGTACTTC

j_call: TRBJ1-2
d_call: TRBD1
clone_size: NA
v_call: TRBV2
cdr3_aa: CASTPGQGGFGGYTF
cdr3_nt: TGTGCCAGCACGCCGGGACAGGGGGGGTTCGGCGGCTACACCTTC

j_call: TRBJ2-7
d_call: TRBD1
clone_size: once
v_call: TRBV10-3
cdr3_aa: CAIGGTGGYEQYF
cdr3_nt: TGTGCCATCGGAGGGACAGGGGGCTACGAGCAGTACTTC

j_call: TRBJ2-5
d_call: TRBD2
clone_size: NA
v_call: TRBV4-1
cdr3_aa: CASSQDRVAGGTQETQYF
cdr3_nt: TGCGCCAGCAGCCAAGATAGGGTAGCGGGGGGGACCCAAGAGACCCAGTACTTC

j_call: TRBJ1-2
d_call: TRBD1
clone_size: once
v_call: TRBV27
cdr3_aa: CASRHRTGTYGYTF
cdr3_nt: TGTGCCAGCAGACATAGGACAGGAACCTATGGCTACACCTTC

j_call: TRBJ1-2
d_call: NA
clone_size: few
v_call: TRBV19
cdr3_aa: CASSNGTPQNYGYTF
cdr3_nt: TGTGCCAGTAGTAACGGGACACCCCAGAACTATGGCTACACCTTC

j_call: TRBJ1-3
d_call: NA
clone_size: NA
v_call: TRBV6-5
cdr3_aa: CASSYSGKLGNTIYF
cdr3_nt: TGTGCCAGCAGTTACTCGGGCAAACTGGGAAACACCATATATTTT

j_call: TRBJ2-1
d_call: TRBD2
clone_size: few
v_call: TRBV18
cdr3_aa: CASSHAGVKDNEQFF
cdr3_nt: TGTGCCAGCTCCCATGCGGGGGTTAAGGACAATGAGCAGTTCTTC

j_call: TRBJ2-5
d_call: TRBD2
clone_size: NA
v_call: TRBV3-1/TRBV3-2
cdr3_aa: CASSHAGGFQETQYF
cdr3_nt: TGTGCCAGCAGCCATGCGGGGGGCTTTCAAGAGACCCAGTACTTC

j_call: TRBJ1-1
d_call: NA
clone_size: NA
v_call: TRBV7-3
cdr3_aa: CASSFGGFTSEAFF
cdr3_nt: TGTGCCAGCAGCTTCGGCGGTTTTACATCTGAAGCTTTCTTT

j_call: TRBJ1-1
d_call: NA
clone_size: NA
v_call: TRBV5-1
cdr3_aa: CASSLDLMGRTEAFF
cdr3_nt: TGCGCCAGCAGCTTGGATTTAATGGGCAGGACTGAAGCTTTCTTT